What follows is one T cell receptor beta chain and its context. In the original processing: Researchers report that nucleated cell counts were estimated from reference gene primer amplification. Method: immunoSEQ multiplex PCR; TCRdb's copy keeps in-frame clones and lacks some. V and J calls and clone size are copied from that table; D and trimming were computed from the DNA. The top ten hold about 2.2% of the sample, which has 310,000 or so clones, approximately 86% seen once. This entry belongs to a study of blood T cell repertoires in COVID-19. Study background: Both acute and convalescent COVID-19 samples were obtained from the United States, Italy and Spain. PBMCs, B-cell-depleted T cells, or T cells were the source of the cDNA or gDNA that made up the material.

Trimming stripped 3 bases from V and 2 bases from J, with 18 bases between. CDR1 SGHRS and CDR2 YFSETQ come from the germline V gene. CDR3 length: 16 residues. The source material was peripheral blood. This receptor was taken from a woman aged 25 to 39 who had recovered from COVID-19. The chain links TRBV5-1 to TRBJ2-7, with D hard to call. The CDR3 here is CASSSSTSGVTYEQYF. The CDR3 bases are TGCGCCAGCAGCTCGAGTACCTCCGGTGTTACCTACGAGCAGTACTTC.